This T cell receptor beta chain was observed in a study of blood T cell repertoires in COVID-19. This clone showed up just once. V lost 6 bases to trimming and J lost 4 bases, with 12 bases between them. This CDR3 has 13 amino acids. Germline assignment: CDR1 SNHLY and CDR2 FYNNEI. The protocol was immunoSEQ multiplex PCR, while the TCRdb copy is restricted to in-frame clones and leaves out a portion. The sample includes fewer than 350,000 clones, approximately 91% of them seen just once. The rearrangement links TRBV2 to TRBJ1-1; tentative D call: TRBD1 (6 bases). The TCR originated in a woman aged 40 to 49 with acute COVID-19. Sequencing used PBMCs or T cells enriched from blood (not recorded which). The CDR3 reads CASRGGPGTEAFF. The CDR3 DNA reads TGTGCCAGCAGGGGGGGGCCTGGCACTGAAGCTTTCTTT.